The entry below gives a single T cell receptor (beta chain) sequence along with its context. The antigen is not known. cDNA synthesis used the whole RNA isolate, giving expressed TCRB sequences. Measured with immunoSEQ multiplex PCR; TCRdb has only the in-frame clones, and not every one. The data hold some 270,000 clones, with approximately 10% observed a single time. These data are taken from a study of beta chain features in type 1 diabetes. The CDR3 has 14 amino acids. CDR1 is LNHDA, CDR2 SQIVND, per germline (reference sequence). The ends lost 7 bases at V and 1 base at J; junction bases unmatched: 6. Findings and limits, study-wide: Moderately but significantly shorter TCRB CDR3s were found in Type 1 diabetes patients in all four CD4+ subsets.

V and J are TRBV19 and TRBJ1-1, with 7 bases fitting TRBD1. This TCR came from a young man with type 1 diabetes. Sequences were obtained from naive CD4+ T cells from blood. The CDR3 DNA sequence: TGTGCCAGTAATTGGGGACAGCGGAACACTGAAGCTTTCTTT. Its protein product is CASNWGQRNTEAFF.